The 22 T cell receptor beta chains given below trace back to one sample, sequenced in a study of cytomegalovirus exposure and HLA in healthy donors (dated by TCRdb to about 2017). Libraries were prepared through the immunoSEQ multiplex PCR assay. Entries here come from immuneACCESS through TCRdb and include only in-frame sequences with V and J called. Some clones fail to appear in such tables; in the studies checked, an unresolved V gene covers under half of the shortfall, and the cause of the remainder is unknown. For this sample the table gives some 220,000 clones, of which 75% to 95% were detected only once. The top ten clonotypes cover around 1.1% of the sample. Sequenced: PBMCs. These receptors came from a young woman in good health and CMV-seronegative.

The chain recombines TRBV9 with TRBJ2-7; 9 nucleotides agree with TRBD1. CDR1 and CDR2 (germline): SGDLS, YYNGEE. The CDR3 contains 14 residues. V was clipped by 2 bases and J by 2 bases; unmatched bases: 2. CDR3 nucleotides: TGTGCCAGCAGCGTGGGGACAGGGACCTACGAGCAGTACTTC. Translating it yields CASSVGTGTYEQYF.

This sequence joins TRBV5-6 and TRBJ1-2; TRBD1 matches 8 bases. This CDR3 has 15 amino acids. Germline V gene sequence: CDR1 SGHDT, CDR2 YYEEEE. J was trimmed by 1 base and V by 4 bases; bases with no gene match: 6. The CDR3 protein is CASSPRQGINYGYTF. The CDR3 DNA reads TGTGCCAGCAGCCCTCGACAGGGGATTAACTATGGCTACACCTTC.

CDR3 residues: CASSSSAARGYEQYF. The CDR3 DNA reads TGCGCCAGCAGCTCTTCGGCCGCGCGAGGGTACGAGCAGTACTTC. The rearrangement uses TRBV5-1 and TRBJ2-7; possible D gene TRBD2, 5 bases. The germline V gene has CDR1 SGHRS and CDR2 YFSETQ. Trimming left V 3 bases short and J 4 bases short, with 17 bases between. The CDR3 consists of 15 residues.

Written as DNA, the CDR3 is TGCGCCAGCAGCTCTGGCGACTCCAATGAAAAACTGTTTTTT. Translation gives CASSSGDSNEKLFF. The rearrangement links TRBV5-1 to TRBJ1-4; no clear D gene. CDR1 and CDR2 (germline): SGHRS, YFSETQ. V lost 3 bases and J lost 5, with 11 bases in between. This CDR3 is 14 amino acids long.

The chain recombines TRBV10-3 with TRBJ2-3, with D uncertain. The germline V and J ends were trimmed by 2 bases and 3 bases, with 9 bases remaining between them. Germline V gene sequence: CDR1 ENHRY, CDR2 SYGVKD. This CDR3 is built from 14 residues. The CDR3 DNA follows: TGTGCCATCAGTGAGAGGCCAGCGACAGATACGCAGTATTTT. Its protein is CAISERPATDTQYF.

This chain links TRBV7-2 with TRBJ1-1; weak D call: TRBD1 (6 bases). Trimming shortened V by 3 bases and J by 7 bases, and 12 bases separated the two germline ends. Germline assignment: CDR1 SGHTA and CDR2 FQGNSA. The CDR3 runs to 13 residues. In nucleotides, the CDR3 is TGTGCCAGCAGCTTCAAAGGGGGTTTTGAAGCTTTCTTT. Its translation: CASSFKGGFEAFF. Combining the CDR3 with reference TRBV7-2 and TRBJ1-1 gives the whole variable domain GAGVSQSPSNKVTEKGKDVELRCDPISGHTALYWYRQSLGQGLEFLIYFQGNSAPDKSGLPSDRFSAERTGGSVSTLTIQRTQQEDSAVYLCASSFKGGFEAFFGQGTRLTVV.

CDR3 DNA sequence: TGTGCCAGTAGTGTGGGACTGCCCTTAGAAAAACTGTTTTTT. It is translated as CASSVGLPLEKLFF. The V call is TRBV19, the J call TRBJ1-4; the D gene is possibly TRBD1 (5 bases). CDR1 and CDR2 from the germline V gene are LNHDA and SQIVND (reference sequence). The CDR3 has 14 residues. V shed 5 bases and J shed 8 bases, with 15 bases lying between them.

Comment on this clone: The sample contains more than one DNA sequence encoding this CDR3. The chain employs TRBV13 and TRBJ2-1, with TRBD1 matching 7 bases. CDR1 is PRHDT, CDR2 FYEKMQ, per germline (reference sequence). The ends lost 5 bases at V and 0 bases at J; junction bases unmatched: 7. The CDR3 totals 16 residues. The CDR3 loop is CASSPRGLSSYNEQFF. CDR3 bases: TGTGCCAGCAGCCCGAGGGGGCTGAGCTCCTACAATGAGCAGTTCTTC.

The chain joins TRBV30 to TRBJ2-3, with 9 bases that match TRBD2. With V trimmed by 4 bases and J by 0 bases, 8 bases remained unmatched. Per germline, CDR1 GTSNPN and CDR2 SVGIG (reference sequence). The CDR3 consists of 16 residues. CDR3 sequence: CAWINLGTSSTDTQYF. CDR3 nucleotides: TGTGCCTGGATCAACCTCGGGACTAGCAGCACAGATACGCAGTATTTT.

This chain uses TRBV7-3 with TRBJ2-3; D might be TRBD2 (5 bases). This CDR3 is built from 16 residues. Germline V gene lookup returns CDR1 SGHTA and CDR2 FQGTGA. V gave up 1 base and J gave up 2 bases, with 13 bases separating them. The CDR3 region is CASSLRGLVPTDTQYF. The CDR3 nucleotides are TGTGCCAGCAGCTTAAGAGGGCTCGTCCCCACAGATACGCAGTATTTT.

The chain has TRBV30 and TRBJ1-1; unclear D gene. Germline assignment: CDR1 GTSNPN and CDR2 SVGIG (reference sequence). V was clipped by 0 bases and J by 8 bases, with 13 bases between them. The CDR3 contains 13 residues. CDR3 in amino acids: CAWSVLGSQEAFF. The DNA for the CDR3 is TGTGCCTGGAGTGTACTGGGCTCGCAGGAAGCTTTCTTT. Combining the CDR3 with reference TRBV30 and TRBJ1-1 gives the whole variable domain SQTIHQWPATLVQPVGSPLSLECTVEGTSNPNLYWYRQAAGRGLQLLFYSVGIGQISSEVPQNLSASRPQDRQFILSSKKLLLSDSGFYLCAWSVLGSQEAFFGQGTRLTVV.

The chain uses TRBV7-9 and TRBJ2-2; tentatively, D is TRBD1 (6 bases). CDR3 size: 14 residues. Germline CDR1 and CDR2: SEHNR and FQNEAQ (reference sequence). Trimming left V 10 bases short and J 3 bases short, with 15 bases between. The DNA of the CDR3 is TGTGCCACCCGACTGGGACAAGACACCGGGGAGCTGTTTTTT. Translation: CATRLGQDTGELFF.

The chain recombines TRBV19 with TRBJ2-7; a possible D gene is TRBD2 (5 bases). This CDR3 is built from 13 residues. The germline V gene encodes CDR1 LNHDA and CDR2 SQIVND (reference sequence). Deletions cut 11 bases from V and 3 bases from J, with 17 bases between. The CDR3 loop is CAAARGADYEQYF. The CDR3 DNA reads TGTGCCGCCGCTCGGGGTGCTGACTACGAGCAGTACTTC.

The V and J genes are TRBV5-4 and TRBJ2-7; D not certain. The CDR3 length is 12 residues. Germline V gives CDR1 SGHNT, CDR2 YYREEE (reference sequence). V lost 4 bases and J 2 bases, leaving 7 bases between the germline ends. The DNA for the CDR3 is TGTGCCAGCAGCGCACACACCTACGAGCAGTACTTC. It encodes CASSAHTYEQYF.

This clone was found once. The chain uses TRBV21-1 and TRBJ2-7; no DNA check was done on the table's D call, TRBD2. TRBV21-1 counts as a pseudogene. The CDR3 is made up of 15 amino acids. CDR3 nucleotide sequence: TGTGCCAGCAGCAAAGTGGGCAGGGAGGCCTACGAGCAGTACTTC. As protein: CASSKVGREAYEQYF.

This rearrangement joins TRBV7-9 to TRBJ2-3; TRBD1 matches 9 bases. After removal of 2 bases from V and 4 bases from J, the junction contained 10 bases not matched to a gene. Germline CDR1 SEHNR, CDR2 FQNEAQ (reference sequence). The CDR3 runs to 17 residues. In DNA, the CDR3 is TGTGCCAGCAGCTTATTCGGACAGGGGAGATGGCCAGATACGCAGTATTTT. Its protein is CASSLFGQGRWPDTQYF.

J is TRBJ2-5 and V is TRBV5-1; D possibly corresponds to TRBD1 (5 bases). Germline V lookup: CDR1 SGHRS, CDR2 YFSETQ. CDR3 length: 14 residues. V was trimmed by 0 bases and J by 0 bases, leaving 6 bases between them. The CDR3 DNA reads TGCGCCAGCAGCTTGGGACAGAACCAAGAGACCCAGTACTTC. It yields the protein CASSLGQNQETQYF. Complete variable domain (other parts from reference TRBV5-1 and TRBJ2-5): KAGVTQTPRYLIKTRGQQVTLSCSPISGHRSVSWYQQTPGQGLQFLFEYFSETQRNKGNFPGRFSGRQFSNSRSEMNVSTLELGDSALYLCASSLGQNQETQYFGPGTRLLVL.

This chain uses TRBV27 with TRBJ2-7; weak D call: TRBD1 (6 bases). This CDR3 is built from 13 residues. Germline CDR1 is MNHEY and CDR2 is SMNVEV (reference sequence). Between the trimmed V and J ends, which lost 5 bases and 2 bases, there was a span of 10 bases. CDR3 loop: CASSRDNPYEQYF. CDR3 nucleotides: TGTGCCAGCAGTAGGGACAATCCCTACGAGCAGTACTTC.

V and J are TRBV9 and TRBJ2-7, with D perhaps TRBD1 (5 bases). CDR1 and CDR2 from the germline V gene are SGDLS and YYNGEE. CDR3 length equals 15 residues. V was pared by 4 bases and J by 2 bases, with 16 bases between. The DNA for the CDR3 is TGTGCCAGCAGCCCTACTATGACAGCCACCTACGAGCAGTACTTC. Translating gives CASSPTMTATYEQYF.

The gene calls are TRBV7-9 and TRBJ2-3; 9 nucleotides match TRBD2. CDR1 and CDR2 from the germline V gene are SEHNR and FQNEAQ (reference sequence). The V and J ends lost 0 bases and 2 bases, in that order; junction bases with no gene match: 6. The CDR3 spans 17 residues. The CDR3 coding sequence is TGTGCCAGCAGCTTAGCGGTAGGGACTAGCATCACAGATACGCAGTATTTT. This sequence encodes CASSLAVGTSITDTQYF.

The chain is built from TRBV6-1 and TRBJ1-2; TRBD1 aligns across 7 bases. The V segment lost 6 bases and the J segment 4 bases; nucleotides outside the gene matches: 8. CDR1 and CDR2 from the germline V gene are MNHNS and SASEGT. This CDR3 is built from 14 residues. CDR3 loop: CASRGDRAGYGYTF. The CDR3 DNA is TGTGCCAGCAGGGGAGACAGGGCCGGCTATGGCTACACCTTC.

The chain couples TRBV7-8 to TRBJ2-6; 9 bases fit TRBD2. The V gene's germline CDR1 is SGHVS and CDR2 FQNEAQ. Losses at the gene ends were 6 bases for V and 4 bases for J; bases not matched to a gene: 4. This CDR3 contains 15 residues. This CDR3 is CASSRGLAGANVLTF. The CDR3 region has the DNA TGTGCCAGCAGTCGAGGACTAGCGGGGGCCAACGTCCTGACTTTC.